The 20 T cell receptor beta chains reported below all come from one sample, sequenced in a study of radiation and T cells in renal cell carcinoma. Clones were read by immunoSEQ multiplex PCR, and TCRdb kept only the in-frame ones, dropping some. The repertoire has over 120,000 clones, approximately 90% of them found once; the top ten carry about 12%. Time point: baseline pretreatment blood. Described treatment: 15 Gy SBRT to primary tumor, nephrectomy 4 weeks later. The starting material was blood, obtained from a patient whose treatment included radiotherapy and nephrectomy. These receptors were collected from a woman in her fifties or sixties with renal cell carcinoma.

The gene calls are TRBV5-6 and TRBJ2-5, with 10 nucleotides matching TRBD2. CDR1 SGHDT and CDR2 YYEEEE come from the germline V gene. The length of the CDR3 is 15 residues. The V gene end was trimmed by 3 bases and the J gene end by 2 bases; junction bases not matched to a gene: 4. CDR3 sequence: CASSSGLAVQETQYF. The DNA for the CDR3 is TGTGCCAGCAGCTCCGGACTAGCGGTGCAAGAGACCCAGTACTTC.

The chain has TRBV4-3 and TRBJ1-1; D call uncertain. V shed 4 bases and J shed 3 bases, with 18 bases lying between them. The CDR3 spans 16 residues. Germline V lookup: CDR1 LGHNA, CDR2 YSLEER. CDR3 amino acids: CASSPTFGRVDTEAFF. The CDR3 DNA reads TGCGCCAGCAGCCCCACTTTTGGGAGGGTGGACACTGAAGCTTTCTTT.

This clone was picked up one time. The gene calls are TRBV11-2 and TRBJ1-2; possible D gene TRBD1, 6 bases. Trimming pared 1 base from V and 4 bases from J, leaving 13 bases between. The length of the CDR3 is 15 residues. CDR1 and CDR2 (germline): SGHAT, FQNNGV. This chain's CDR3 is CASSLVVTGTYGYTF. The CDR3 DNA follows: TGTGCCAGCAGCTTAGTAGTCACAGGGACCTATGGCTACACCTTC. The variable domain in full, with the rest retrieved from reference TRBV11-2 and TRBJ1-2, is EAGVAQSPRYKIIEKRQSVAFWCNPISGHATLYWYQQILGQGPKLLIQFQNNGVVDDSQLPKDRFSAERLKGVDSTLKIQPAKLEDSAVYLCASSLVVTGTYGYTFGSGTRLTVV.

The rearrangement links TRBV5-1 to TRBJ1-2, with a possible D match to TRBD1 (6 bases). The germline V gene encodes CDR1 SGHRS and CDR2 YFSETQ. This CDR3 has 14 amino acids. V dropped 3 bases and J dropped 0 bases, with 9 bases sitting between them. CDR3 loop: CASSWGAANYGYTF. The CDR3 DNA reads as TGCGCCAGCAGCTGGGGGGCAGCTAACTATGGCTACACCTTC. Full variable domain (outside the CDR3, taken from reference TRBV5-1 and TRBJ1-2): KAGVTQTPRYLIKTRGQQVTLSCSPISGHRSVSWYQQTPGQGLQFLFEYFSETQRNKGNFPGRFSGRQFSNSRSEMNVSTLELGDSALYLCASSWGAANYGYTFGSGTRLTVV.

The V gene is TRBV6-1, the J gene TRBJ1-5, with no clear D. The V and J ends lost 2 bases and 2 bases respectively, with 7 bases between them. The CDR3 loop spans 14 amino acids. CDR1 is MNHNS, CDR2 SASEGT, per germline. The CDR3: CASSEFGGNQPQHF. CDR3 bases: TGTGCCAGCAGTGAATTCGGGGGCAATCAGCCCCAGCATTTT.

The rearrangement joins TRBV4-1 to TRBJ2-7; TRBD1 matches at 7 bases. J was trimmed by 6 bases and V by 4 bases; bases with no gene match: 15. The CDR3 contains 16 residues. CDR1 is MGHRA, CDR2 YSYEKL, per germline. Here the CDR3 reads CASSLSGTDRYGEQYF. The CDR3 DNA is TGCGCCAGCAGCCTTTCCGGGACAGATAGATACGGCGAGCAGTACTTC.

Here the CDR3 reads CASSVGREETQYF. For the CDR3, the DNA is TGTGCCAGCAGCGTAGGGCGGGAAGAGACCCAGTACTTC. The chain links TRBV9 to TRBJ2-5, with a possible D match to TRBD2 (5 bases). The CDR3 has 13 amino acids. Germline CDR1 is SGDLS and CDR2 is YYNGEE. The V end lost 0 bases, the J end lost 3 bases, and 6 bases lay between the germline ends.

The genes are TRBV7-9 and TRBJ2-3, with a tentative D call TRBD1 (5 bases). This CDR3 contains 14 residues. Germline V gene sequence: CDR1 SEHNR, CDR2 FQNEAQ (reference sequence). Trimming left V 5 bases short and J 6 bases short, with 15 bases between. DNA of the CDR3: TGTGCCAGCAGCGGCCTCATTCGACAGGATACGCAGTATTTT. It codes for CASSGLIRQDTQYF. Combining the CDR3 with reference TRBV7-9 and TRBJ2-3 gives the whole variable domain DTGVSQNPRHKITKRGQNVTFRCDPISEHNRLYWYRQTLGQGPEFLTYFQNEAQLEKSRLLSDRFSAERPKGSFSTLEIQRTEQGDSAMYLCASSGLIRQDTQYFGPGTRLTVL.

The chain employs TRBV19 and TRBJ1-2; maybe TRBD1 (5 bases). The CDR3 totals 12 residues. V lost 11 bases and J 6 bases, leaving 16 bases between the germline ends. CDR1 and CDR2 from the germline V gene are LNHDA and SQIVND (reference sequence). The CDR3 reads CAGPGLGDGYTF. DNA of the CDR3: TGTGCCGGACCGGGACTGGGGGATGGCTACACCTTC.

The rearrangement joins TRBV29-1 to TRBJ2-5; possibly TRBD1 for D (5 bases). Germline CDR1 is SQVTM and CDR2 is ANQGSEA. The CDR3 is 12 residues long. Trimming took 4 bases from V and 5 from J, leaving 11 bases between them. The CDR3 DNA reads as TGCAGCGTTGTTCCACAGGCGGAGACCCAGTACTTC. It encodes CSVVPQAETQYF. Together with reference TRBV29-1 and TRBJ2-5, the CDR3 gives the full variable domain: SAVISQKPSRDICQRGTSLTIQCQVDSQVTMMFWYRQQPGQSLTLIATANQGSEATYESGFVIDKFPISRPNLTFSTLTVSNMSPEDSSIYLCSVVPQAETQYFGPGTRLLVL.

V gene TRBV2 combines with J gene TRBJ2-7; no reliable D call. The CDR3 length is 12 residues. Germline CDR1 reads SNHLY; CDR2 reads FYNNEI. V gave up 7 bases and J gave up 0 bases, with 7 bases separating them. As DNA, the CDR3 is TGTGCCAGCAATCCGCTCTCCTACGAGCAGTACTTC. Translation: CASNPLSYEQYF.

This chain joins TRBV5-4 and TRBJ2-5; 12 nucleotides match TRBD2. Germline V gene data show CDR1 as SGHNT and CDR2 as YYREEE (reference sequence). The CDR3 is 15 amino acids. Trimming removed 4 bases from V and 2 bases from J; junction bases left unmatched: 3. The DNA for the CDR3 is TGTGCCAGCAGCCGTGGACTAGCGGGGCAAGAGACCCAGTACTTC. The encoded protein is CASSRGLAGQETQYF.

The V gene is TRBV7-9, the J gene TRBJ2-4; D gene ambiguous. From germline, CDR1 is SEHNR and CDR2 FQNEAQ (reference sequence). V was trimmed by 3 bases and J by 0 bases, leaving 12 bases between them. The CDR3 runs to 16 residues. The CDR3 sequence is CASSFSAVLAKNIQYF. CDR3 sequence (DNA): TGTGCCAGCAGCTTTTCTGCCGTTCTAGCCAAAAACATTCAGTACTTC.

The chain carries TRBV6-1 and TRBJ2-2; tentative D call: TRBD1 (6 bases). CDR1 and CDR2 from the germline V gene are MNHNS and SASEGT. V was cut by 3 bases and J by 3 bases, with 8 bases left in between. The CDR3 has 14 amino acids. CDR3 DNA sequence: TGTGCCAGCAGTGACAGGGGTGACACCGGGGAGCTGTTTTTT. Its protein product is CASSDRGDTGELFF.

The chain links TRBV29-1 to TRBJ1-4, with D hard to call. Between the trimmed V and J ends, which lost 3 bases and 8 bases, there was a span of 13 bases. The CDR3 contains 13 residues. The germline CDR1 and CDR2 sequences are SQVTM and ANQGSEA. The CDR3 bases are TGCAGCGTTGATTGGGGAAGTGGGGAAAAACTGTTTTTT. Translated, it gives CSVDWGSGEKLFF.

The chain has TRBV7-9 and TRBJ1-2; 7 bases fit TRBD1. Germline CDR1 reads SEHNR; CDR2 reads FQNEAQ (reference sequence). Losses at the gene ends were 5 bases for V and 4 bases for J; bases not matched to a gene: 7. CDR3 length: 14 amino acids. Here the CDR3 DNA reads TGTGCCAGCAGCGGTCGCCGGGACAGCTATGGCTACACCTTC. Translated: CASSGRRDSYGYTF.

V is TRBV4-3 and J is TRBJ2-2; TRBD1 is a possible D gene (7 bases). CDR1 and CDR2 (germline): LGHNA, YSLEER. The germline V and J ends were trimmed by 0 bases and 5 bases, with 19 bases remaining between them. This CDR3 is 18 amino acids long. This CDR3 reads CASSQELARGRETGELFF. In nucleotides, the CDR3 is TGCGCCAGCAGCCAAGAATTGGCGAGGGGGCGGGAAACCGGGGAGCTGTTTTTT.

The chain links TRBV18 to TRBJ1-2, with a possible D match to TRBD1 (6 bases). V lost 8 bases, J lost 3 bases, and 22 bases lay in between. The CDR3 is 16 residues long. Per germline, CDR1 KGHSH and CDR2 LQKENI. CDR3 sequence: CASTTFAGAQDYGYTF. DNA for the CDR3: TGTGCCAGCACCACGTTTGCAGGGGCCCAAGACTATGGCTACACCTTC.

V is TRBV9 and J is TRBJ2-1, with D perhaps matching TRBD1 or TRBD2 (6 bases each). The V end lost 2 bases, the J end lost 8 bases, and 17 bases lay between the germline ends. This CDR3 has 15 amino acids. The V gene's germline CDR1 is SGDLS and CDR2 YYNGEE. CDR3 sequence reads: CASSVRQEGIDEQFF. The CDR3 DNA is TGTGCCAGCAGCGTCAGACAGGAGGGCATAGATGAGCAGTTCTTC.

The chain uses TRBV19 and TRBJ1-5; D may be TRBD1 (5 bases). Germline loops: CDR1 LNHDA, CDR2 SQIVND (reference sequence). This CDR3 is 15 amino acids long. Trimming pared 1 base from V and 4 bases from J, leaving 11 bases between. The CDR3 sequence is CASSIVLQGNQPQHF. CDR3 DNA: TGTGCCAGTAGTATAGTCCTTCAGGGAAATCAGCCCCAGCATTTT.